Listed here is a single T cell receptor beta chain. Its antigen is not identified. This specimen belongs to a study of vaccination effects on CD4 cells after COVID-19. This CDR3 region has 17 residues. CDR1 and CDR2 (germline): SGHNT, YENEEA. The V end was cut by 5 bases, the J end by 0 bases, with 16 bases between. Prior to sequencing, the ViraFEST assay stimulated PBMC with viral peptide pools, which expanded the antigen-specific CD4+ T cells. Cultured cells yielded isolated CD4+ T cells after more than nine days. Documented for the person is a PCR-confirmed SARS-CoV-2 infection occurring between March and December 2020. TCRdb's table, derived via immunoSEQ multiplex PCR, lists solely in-frame clones and lacks some. Counted here are around 37,000 clones, around 67% occurring once; the ten biggest clones make up roughly 33%. Study-level findings and limits: Only a few convalescent patients and no early post-infection timepoints featured in the study.

The TCR sequence derives from a human donor who had a prior SARS-CoV-2 infection. V gene TRBV11-3 combines with J gene TRBJ2-2, with D tentatively TRBD1 (5 bases). This specimen was CD4+ T cells from PBMCs cultured with a peptide pool, taken before COVID-19 vaccination. CDR3 amino acids: CASSLTTDSANTGELFF. The CDR3 region has the DNA TGTGCCAGCAGCCTAACCACCGACAGCGCGAACACCGGGGAGCTGTTTTTT.